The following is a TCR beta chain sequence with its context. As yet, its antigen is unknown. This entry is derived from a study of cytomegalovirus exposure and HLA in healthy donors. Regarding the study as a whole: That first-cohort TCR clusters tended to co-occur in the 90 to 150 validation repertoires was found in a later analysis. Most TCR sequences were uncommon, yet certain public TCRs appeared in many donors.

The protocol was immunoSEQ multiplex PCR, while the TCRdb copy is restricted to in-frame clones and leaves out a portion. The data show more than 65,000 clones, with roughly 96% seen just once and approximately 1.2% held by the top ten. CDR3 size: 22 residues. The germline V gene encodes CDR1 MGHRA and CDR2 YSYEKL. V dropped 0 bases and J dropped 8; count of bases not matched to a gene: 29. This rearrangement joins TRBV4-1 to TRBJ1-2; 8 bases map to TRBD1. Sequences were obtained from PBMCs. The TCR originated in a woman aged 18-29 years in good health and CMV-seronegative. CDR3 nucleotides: TGCGCCAGCAGCCAAGATTACCCACTCACCCCTAGACAGGGGCTAGGAGGACGGGGCTACACCTTC. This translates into CASSQDYPLTPRQGLGGRGYTF.